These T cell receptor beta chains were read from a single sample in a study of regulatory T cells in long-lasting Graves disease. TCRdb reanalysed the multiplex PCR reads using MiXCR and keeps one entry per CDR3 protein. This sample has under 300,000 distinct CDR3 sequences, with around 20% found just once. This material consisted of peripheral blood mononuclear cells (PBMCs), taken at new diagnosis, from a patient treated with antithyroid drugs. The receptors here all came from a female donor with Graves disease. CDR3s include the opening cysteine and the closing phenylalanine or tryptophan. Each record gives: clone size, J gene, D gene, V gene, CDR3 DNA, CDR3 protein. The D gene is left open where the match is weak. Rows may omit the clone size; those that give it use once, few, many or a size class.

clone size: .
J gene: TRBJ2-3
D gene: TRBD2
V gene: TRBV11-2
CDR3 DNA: TGTGCCAGCAGCTTGTGGGGGGAGGGGGATACGCAGTATTTT
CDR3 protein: CASSLWGEGDTQYF

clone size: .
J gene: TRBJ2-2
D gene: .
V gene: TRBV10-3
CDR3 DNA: TGTGCCATCAGTGGGGATCTCGCGAACACCGGGGAGCTGTTTTTT
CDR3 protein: CAISGDLANTGELFF

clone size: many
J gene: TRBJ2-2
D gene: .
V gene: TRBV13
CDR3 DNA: TGTGCCAGCAGCTTCCGGCAACAGTGGACCGGGGAGCTGTTTTTT
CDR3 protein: CASSFRQQWTGELFF

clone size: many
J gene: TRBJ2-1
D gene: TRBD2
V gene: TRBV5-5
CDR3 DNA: TGTGCCAGCAGCTTGGGGGTAGCGGGGGTACTATACAATGAGCAGTTCTTC
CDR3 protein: CASSLGVAGVLYNEQFF

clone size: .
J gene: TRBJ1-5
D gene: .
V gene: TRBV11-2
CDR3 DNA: TGTGCCAGCAGCTTAAGCGGGTCAGATCAGCCCCAGCATTTT
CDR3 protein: CASSLSGSDQPQHF

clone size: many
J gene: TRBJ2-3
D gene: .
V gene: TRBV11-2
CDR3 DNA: TGTGCCAGCAGCCCCGACTTTCGCACAGATACGCAGTATTTT
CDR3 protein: CASSPDFRTDTQYF

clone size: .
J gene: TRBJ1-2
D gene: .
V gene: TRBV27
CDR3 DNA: TGTGCCAGCAGTTTATCCCCCTCTACCCGGGACGGCTACACCTTC
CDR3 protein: CASSLSPSTRDGYTF

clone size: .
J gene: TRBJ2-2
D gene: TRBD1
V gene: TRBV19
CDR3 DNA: TGTGCCAGTAGTTGGACAGGGGCCGGGGAGCTGTTTTTT
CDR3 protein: CASSWTGAGELFF

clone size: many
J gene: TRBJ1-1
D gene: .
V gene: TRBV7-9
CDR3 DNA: TGTGCCAGCAGCTTATCCGGGGATGGCACTGAAGCTTTCTTT
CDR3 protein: CASSLSGDGTEAFF

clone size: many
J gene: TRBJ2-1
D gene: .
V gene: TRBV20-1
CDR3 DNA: TGCAGTGCTACCGTAGCAGGAATTACCTACAATGAGCAGTTCTTC
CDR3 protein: CSATVAGITYNEQFF

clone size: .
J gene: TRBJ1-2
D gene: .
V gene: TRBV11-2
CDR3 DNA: TGTGCCAGCAGAATGACAGGAGCTAACGGCTACACCTTC
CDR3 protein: CASRMTGANGYTF

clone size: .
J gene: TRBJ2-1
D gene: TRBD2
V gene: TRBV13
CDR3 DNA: TGTGCCAGCAGCTTAGTTACAGCGGGAGTCCAGAATGAGCAGTTCTTC
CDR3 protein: CASSLVTAGVQNEQFF

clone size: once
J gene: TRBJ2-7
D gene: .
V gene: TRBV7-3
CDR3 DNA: TGTGCCAGCAGTCGGGACATTAGGGACGAGCAGTACTTC
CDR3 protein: CASSRDIRDEQYF

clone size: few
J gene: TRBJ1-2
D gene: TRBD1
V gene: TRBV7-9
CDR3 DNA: TGTGCCAGCAGCTTAGATTTACAGGGGGATCGCTACACCTTC
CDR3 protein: CASSLDLQGDRYTF

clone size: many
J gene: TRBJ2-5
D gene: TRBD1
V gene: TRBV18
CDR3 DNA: TGTGCCAGCTCACCGAAGGACAGGAAAAGGGAGACCCAGTACTTC
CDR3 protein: CASSPKDRKRETQYF

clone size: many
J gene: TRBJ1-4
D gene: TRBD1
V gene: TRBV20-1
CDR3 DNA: TGCAGTGCCCCATATACCGGGACAGCTAATGAAAAACTGTTTTTT
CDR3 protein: CSAPYTGTANEKLFF

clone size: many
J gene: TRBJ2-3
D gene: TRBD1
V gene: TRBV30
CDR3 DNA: TGTGCCTGGAGTGTAGGGGGCCCTGGGGCGTCTACGCAGTATTTT
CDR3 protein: CAWSVGGPGASTQYF

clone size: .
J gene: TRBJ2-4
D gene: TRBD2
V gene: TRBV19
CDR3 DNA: TGTGCCAGTAACTTGGGACTAGCACAAAACATTCAGTACTTC
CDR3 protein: CASNLGLAQNIQYF

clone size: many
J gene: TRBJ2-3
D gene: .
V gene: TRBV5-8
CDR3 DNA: TGTGCCAGCAGCTTGGGGGGGATGACAGATACGCAGTATTTT
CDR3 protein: CASSLGGMTDTQYF

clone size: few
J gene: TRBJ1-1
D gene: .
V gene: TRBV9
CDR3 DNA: TGTGCCAGCAGCGTAGAACAGAAAGACACTGAAGCTCTCTTT
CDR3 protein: CASSVEQKDTEALF

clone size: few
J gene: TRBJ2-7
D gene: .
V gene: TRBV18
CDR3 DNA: TGTGCCAGCTCACCTATTGAGTCGGGGCCCCTAGGCGAGCAGTACTTC
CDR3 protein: CASSPIESGPLGEQYF

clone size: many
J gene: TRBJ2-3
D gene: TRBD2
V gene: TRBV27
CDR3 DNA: TGTGCCAGCAGGGGGCGACTAGCGGGCCGCACAGATACGCAGTATTTT
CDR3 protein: CASRGRLAGRTDTQYF

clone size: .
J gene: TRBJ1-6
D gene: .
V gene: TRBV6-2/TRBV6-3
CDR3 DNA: TGTGCCAGCAGGGAGGGAACCTCACCCCTCCACTTT
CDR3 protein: CASREGTSPLHF

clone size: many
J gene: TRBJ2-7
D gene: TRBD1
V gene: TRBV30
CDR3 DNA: TGTGCCTGGATGAGAGGGACAGGTCAGGACGCCTACGAGCAGTACTTC
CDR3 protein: CAWMRGTGQDAYEQYF

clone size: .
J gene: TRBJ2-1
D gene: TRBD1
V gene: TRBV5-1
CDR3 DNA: TGCGCCAGCAGCTTGGGTCCGACAGGGGGCTTAGATGAGCAGTTCTTC
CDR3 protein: CASSLGPTGGLDEQFF

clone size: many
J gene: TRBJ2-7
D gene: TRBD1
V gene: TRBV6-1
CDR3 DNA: TGTGCCAGCAGTGACAGGGGGCTTGAGCAGTACTTC
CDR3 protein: CASSDRGLEQYF

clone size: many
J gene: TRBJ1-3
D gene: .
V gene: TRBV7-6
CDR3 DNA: TGTGCCAGCAGCCCCCAACCTGGGACGATTGGGGGAAACACCATATATTTT
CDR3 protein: CASSPQPGTIGGNTIYF

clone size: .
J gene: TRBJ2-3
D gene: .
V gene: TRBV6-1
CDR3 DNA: TGTGCCAGCAGTGAGATCAGGGGCACAGATACGCAGTATTTT
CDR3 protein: CASSEIRGTDTQYF

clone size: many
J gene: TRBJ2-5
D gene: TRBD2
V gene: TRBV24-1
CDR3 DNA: TGTGCCACCAGTGCCGGGAGGACCCTACAAGAGACCCAGTACTTC
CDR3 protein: CATSAGRTLQETQYF

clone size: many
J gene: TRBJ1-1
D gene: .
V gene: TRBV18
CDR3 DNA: TGTGCCAGCAGCCAGGGGAACACTGAAGCTTTCTTT
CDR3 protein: CASSQGNTEAFF